The 11 T cell receptor beta chains reported below all come from one sample, sequenced in a study of cytomegalovirus exposure and HLA in healthy donors. Primers: 60 Vbeta forward and 13 Jbeta reverse. This table comes from immunoSEQ multiplex PCR, and its TCRdb copy is limited to in-frame clones, with some not included. The sample has about 180,000 clones; roughly 80% are singletons. Sequencing was carried out using PBMCs. The source is a man aged 30-40 years in good health and CMV-seropositive.

This rearrangement joins TRBV15 to TRBJ2-2; 13 bases line up with TRBD2. Germline V CDR1 and CDR2: LNHNV, YYDKDF (reference sequence). The CDR3 is 17 amino acids. J gave up 7 bases and V 5 bases, and 10 bases lay outside the gene matches. CDR3 sequence reads: CATSGGLAGVYSGELFF. The CDR3 DNA follows: TGTGCCACCAGCGGAGGACTAGCGGGAGTGTATAGCGGGGAGCTGTTTTTT.

This sequence joins TRBV13 and TRBJ2-1; 7 positions match TRBD1. V lost 11 bases and J lost 6; bases outside the gene matches: 10. CDR3 length: 13 amino acids. Germline V gives CDR1 PRHDT, CDR2 FYEKMQ (reference sequence). The CDR3 sequence is CAAATGPGNEQFF. As DNA, the CDR3 is TGTGCCGCAGCGACAGGGCCGGGCAATGAGCAGTTCTTC.

V is TRBV30 and J is TRBJ2-5; D is possibly TRBD1 (5 bases). The CDR3 loop spans 11 amino acids. Germline V lookup: CDR1 GTSNPN, CDR2 SVGIG (reference sequence). The V and J ends lost 5 bases and 4 bases respectively, with 8 bases between them. The CDR3, as DNA: TGTGCCTGGGCAGGGCCAGAGACCCAGTACTTC. Translation gives CAWAGPETQYF.

The genes are TRBV27 and TRBJ2-2; the D gene is possibly TRBD1 (5 bases). The V and J ends lost 4 bases and 2 bases respectively, with 8 bases between them. This CDR3 region has 14 residues. Germline CDR1 MNHEY, CDR2 SMNVEV (reference sequence). The CDR3 DNA is TGTGCCAGCAGTTGGGGCCCAAACACCGGGGAGCTGTTTTTT. Protein product: CASSWGPNTGELFF.

This rearrangement joins TRBV19 to TRBJ2-7; 10 bases are a match to TRBD2. The CDR3 is 14 amino acids. Germline-derived CDR1 and CDR2 are LNHDA and SQIVND (reference sequence). Losses at the gene ends were 4 bases for V and 6 bases for J; bases not matched to a gene: 6. The CDR3: CASSTVAGGSEQYF. CDR3 sequence (DNA): TGTGCCAGTAGTACGGTAGCGGGGGGAAGCGAGCAGTACTTC.

This chain joins TRBV19 and TRBJ1-1; D may be TRBD1 (5 bases). This CDR3 comprises 14 residues. CDR1 and CDR2 from the germline V gene are LNHDA and SQIVND (reference sequence). Trimming pared 5 bases from V and 7 bases from J, leaving 17 bases between. CDR3 region: CASSVHPTALEAFF. As DNA, the CDR3 is TGTGCCAGTAGTGTCCACCCGACAGCGCTTGAAGCTTTCTTT.

This sequence joins TRBV28 and TRBJ2-1; TRBD2 matches 11 bases. Trimming removed 3 bases from V and 0 bases from J; junction bases left unmatched: 1. Germline V gives CDR1 MDHEN, CDR2 SYDVKM. The CDR3 covers 16 residues. The CDR3: CASSFSGRASYNEQFF. DNA for the CDR3: TGTGCCAGCAGTTTTAGCGGGAGGGCCTCCTACAATGAGCAGTTCTTC.

The rearrangement joins TRBV29-1 to TRBJ2-7, with 9 bases fitting TRBD1. Germline lookup yields CDR1 SQVTM and CDR2 ANQGSEA. With V trimmed by 2 bases and J by 5 bases, 7 bases remained unmatched. This CDR3 has 14 amino acids. As DNA, the CDR3 is TGCAGCGTTGAAACCGGGACAGGGTCCGACGAGCAGTACTTC. It codes for CSVETGTGSDEQYF.

V gene TRBV5-8 combines with J gene TRBJ2-5; 12 bases map to TRBD2. The germline CDR1 and CDR2 sequences are SGHTS and YDEGEE. With V trimmed by 4 bases and J by 0 bases, 4 bases remained unmatched. This CDR3 contains 16 residues. The CDR3 sequence: CASSPGTSGYQETQYF. The CDR3 bases are TGTGCCAGCAGCCCAGGGACTAGCGGGTACCAAGAGACCCAGTACTTC.

The chain recombines TRBV9 with TRBJ2-6; 11 bases are a match to TRBD2. The germline CDR1 and CDR2 sequences are SGDLS and YYNGEE. The CDR3 is made up of 18 amino acids. The V segment lost 3 bases and the J segment 0 bases; nucleotides outside the gene matches: 5. CDR3 bases: TGTGCCAGCAGCGGAAGACTAGCGGGGAACTCTGGGGCCAACGTCCTGACTTTC. Translation: CASSGRLAGNSGANVLTF.

The CDR3 nucleotides read TGTGCCAGCAGCTTAGCTCAGGGGTATGGCTACACCTTC. Translation gives CASSLAQGYGYTF. The rearrangement uses TRBV11-2 and TRBJ1-2; perhaps TRBD1 as D (6 bases). The ends were cut back, 1 base at V and 5 bases at J, with 8 bases in the middle. Germline-derived CDR1 and CDR2 are SGHAT and FQNNGV. This CDR3 region has 13 residues.